The 12 T cell receptor beta chains below were found in one sample sequenced in a study of blood T cell repertoires in COVID-19. Sequencing was performed with immunoSEQ multiplex PCR; in TCRdb, only in-frame clones are kept and a portion is missing. The repertoire consists of around 200,000 clones, with about three quarters occurring once and the leading ten covering around 5.1%. Sequenced material: peripheral blood. The receptor source for this set is a woman in her 70s with acute or convalescent COVID-19.

The sample holds one count of this clone. The chain couples TRBV29-1 to TRBJ2-3; TRBD2 matches at 10 bases. CDR3 length: 13 amino acids. Germline CDR1 is SQVTM and CDR2 is ANQGSEA. The junction had 3 bases not matched to a gene; V was cut back by 5 bases and J by 4 bases. The CDR3 protein is CSVTSGNADTQYF. Here the CDR3 DNA reads TGCAGCGTTACTAGCGGGAACGCAGATACGCAGTATTTT.

The rearrangement uses TRBV6-1 and TRBJ2-5; 7 positions agree with TRBD2. This CDR3 is built from 16 residues. In germline, CDR1 is MNHNS, CDR2 SASEGT. The V segment lost 3 bases and the J segment 1 base; nucleotides outside the gene matches: 8. CDR3 residues: CASSDLGSGPQETQYF. CDR3 bases: TGTGCCAGCAGTGACCTGGGTAGCGGGCCCCAAGAGACCCAGTACTTC.

The chain uses TRBV6-4 and TRBJ1-1; 7 bases map to TRBD1. CDR3 length: 14 residues. CDR1 MRHNA and CDR2 SNTAGT come from the germline V gene. Germline trimming cut 6 bases from V and 4 bases from J; bases unmatched to any gene: 8. The CDR3 loop is CASREQGIGTEAFF. The DNA of the CDR3 is TGTGCCAGCAGAGAACAGGGGATTGGCACTGAAGCTTTCTTT.

V is TRBV19 and J is TRBJ2-1; 7 nucleotides line up with TRBD2. Germline V gene lookup returns CDR1 LNHDA and CDR2 SQIVND (reference sequence). This CDR3 has 15 amino acids. The V gene end was trimmed by 3 bases and the J gene end by 4 bases; junction bases not matched to a gene: 6. CDR3 sequence (DNA): TGTGCCAGTAGTATGGTGGCTAGCGGATACAATGAGCAGTTCTTC. As protein: CASSMVASGYNEQFF. Supplemented by reference TRBV19 and TRBJ2-1, the full variable domain reads DGGITQSPKYLFRKEGQNVTLSCEQNLNHDAMYWYRQDPGQGLRLIYYSQIVNDFQKGDIAEGYSVSREKKESFPLTVTSAQKNPTAFYLCASSMVASGYNEQFFGPGTRLTVL.

There are a few counts of this clone. The CDR3 bases are TGTGCCAGTAGTATTCTTAGCGGGAGGGCCGGGGCAGATACGCAGTATTTT. This encodes CASSILSGRAGADTQYF. The chain couples TRBV19 to TRBJ2-3, with 11 bases identical to TRBD2. The V gene end was trimmed by 3 bases and the J gene end by 4 bases; junction bases not matched to a gene: 9. Per the germline V gene, CDR1 is LNHDA and CDR2 is SQIVND (reference sequence). The CDR3 covers 17 residues. Complete variable domain (other parts from reference TRBV19 and TRBJ2-3): DGGITQSPKYLFRKEGQNVTLSCEQNLNHDAMYWYRQDPGQGLRLIYYSQIVNDFQKGDIAEGYSVSREKKESFPLTVTSAQKNPTAFYLCASSILSGRAGADTQYFGPGTRLTVL.

This chain joins TRBV27 and TRBJ2-3; D remains unclear. V was cut by 0 bases and J by 4 bases, with 8 bases left in between. This CDR3 contains 14 residues. Germline V lookup: CDR1 MNHEY, CDR2 SMNVEV (reference sequence). CDR3 sequence (DNA): TGTGCCAGCAGTTTATCAAGAGAACCAGATACGCAGTATTTT. Its translation is CASSLSREPDTQYF.

This chain connects TRBV18 to TRBJ1-2; TRBD1 is a possible D gene (6 bases). Trimming pared 2 bases from V and 7 bases from J, leaving 14 bases between. The CDR3 contains 14 residues. Germline V gene sequence: CDR1 KGHSH, CDR2 LQKENI. CDR3 residues: CASSPETGEGGYTF. CDR3 DNA: TGTGCCAGCTCACCAGAGACAGGCGAGGGTGGCTACACCTTC.

This chain links TRBV6-4 with TRBJ2-7; 7 nucleotides align to TRBD1. J gave up 1 base and V 4 bases, and 4 bases lay outside the gene matches. This CDR3 has 14 residues. The germline CDR1 and CDR2 sequences are MRHNA and SNTAGT. In DNA, the CDR3 is TGTGCCAGCAGTGCGGACAGGTCGTCCTACGAGCAGTACTTC. It codes for CASSADRSSYEQYF.

The CDR3 spells CASTTIAGGLETQYF. The CDR3 DNA follows: TGTGCCAGCACCACCATAGCGGGAGGACTGGAGACCCAGTACTTC. The chain employs TRBV11-2 and TRBJ2-5; 10 positions agree with TRBD2. The CDR3 contains 15 residues. V was pared by 7 bases and J by 5 bases, with 10 bases of the junction left unmatched. Germline V gene lookup returns CDR1 SGHAT and CDR2 FQNNGV.

V gene TRBV6-5 combines with J gene TRBJ1-5; 7 positions agree with TRBD1. Germline CDR1 MNHEY, CDR2 SVGAGI. Trimming removed 10 bases from V and 6 bases from J; junction bases left unmatched: 6. The CDR3 totals 12 residues. CDR3 loop: CATRQGSQPQHF. DNA for the CDR3: TGTGCCACCAGACAGGGTAGTCAGCCCCAGCATTTT.

The V gene is TRBV5-1, the J gene TRBJ1-4; D gene unclear. Per germline, CDR1 SGHRS and CDR2 YFSETQ. The ends were cut back, 0 bases at V and 3 bases at J, with 6 bases in the middle. The CDR3 has 14 residues. The CDR3 loop reads CASSLDGPNEKLFF. The DNA of the CDR3 is TGCGCCAGCAGCTTGGATGGCCCTAATGAAAAACTGTTTTTT.

This clone was recorded at least ten times. The genes are TRBV19 and TRBJ2-1, with 7 positions matching TRBD2. The junction had 12 bases not matched to a gene; V was cut back by 3 bases and J by 4 bases. Germline CDR1 reads LNHDA; CDR2 reads SQIVND (reference sequence). CDR3 length: 17 residues. The CDR3 spells CASSMDSAGEGYNEQFF. CDR3 coding DNA: TGTGCCAGTAGTATGGATAGTGCGGGGGAGGGGTACAATGAGCAGTTCTTC.